This TCR beta chain came from a study of neurological immune-mediated disorders. Study observations and caveats: In HTLV-1-associated myelopathy, TCR clonal expansion was greatest, whereas multiple sclerosis had the least, falling below healthy controls.

Using its own MiXCR run on the 5' RACE reads, TCRdb lists one record per CDR3 protein. This sample carries some 49,000 distinct CDR3 sequences, more than 8% of them seen once, and the ten largest clones take approximately 1.5%. Time point here: longitudinal time-point 1 (baseline). At least ten counts were recorded for this clonotype. Its antigen remains unidentified. This CDR3 is built from 17 residues. The trim removed 0 bases at V and 3 bases at J, leaving 5 bases unmatched. Germline values: CDR1 SGHRS, CDR2 YFSETQ. The chain recombines TRBV5-1 with TRBJ2-5; the match to TRBD2 covers 13 bases. This sequence originates from a woman in her 40s in good health. The sample was PBMCs. The CDR3 reads CASSLEPLAGGKETQYF. The CDR3 DNA is TGCGCCAGCAGCTTGGAACCACTAGCGGGGGGGAAAGAGACCCAGTACTTC.